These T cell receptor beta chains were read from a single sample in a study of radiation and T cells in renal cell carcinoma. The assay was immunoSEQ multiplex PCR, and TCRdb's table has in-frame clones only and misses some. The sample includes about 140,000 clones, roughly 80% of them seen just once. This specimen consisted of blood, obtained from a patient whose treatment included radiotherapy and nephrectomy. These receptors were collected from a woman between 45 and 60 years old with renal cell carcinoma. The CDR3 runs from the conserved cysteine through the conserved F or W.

CASSVLGTANTGELFF | TRBJ2-2 | TRBV9
CASSILLLSSNQPQHF | TRBJ1-5 | TRBV19
CASRTTGSEGYTF | TRBJ1-2 | TRBV2
CASSRPRTSDATKPRELFF | TRBJ2-2 | TRBV28
CASSQDLVGSYYEQYF | TRBJ2-7 | TRBV4-3
CASSLAPTGELFF | TRBJ2-2 | TRBV5-8
CASASGEAKPPYEQYF | TRBJ2-7 | TRBV4-3
CAQVQGSGNTIYF | TRBJ1-3 | TRBV30
CAISGERDRDTEAFF | TRBJ1-1 | TRBV10-3
CAWSVQGGAAEAFF | TRBJ1-1 | TRBV30
CASSQRAGSVDSPLHF | TRBJ1-6 | TRBV4-3
CASSYQGARMEKLFF | TRBJ1-4 | TRBV6-6
CASSRIGRTNTEAFF | TRBJ1-1 | TRBV7-9
CASSYSSGRSYNEQFF | TRBJ2-1 | TRBV9
CASSLSVEAFF | TRBJ1-1 | TRBV28
CASSFSGTVPHNEQFF | TRBJ2-1 | TRBV7-2
CASSQGLAGYEQYF | TRBJ2-7 | TRBV7-2
CASSYSGGAGYTF | TRBJ1-2 | TRBV6-5
CSASGDGGYTF | TRBJ1-2 | TRBV20-1
CASSLPITTEAFF | TRBJ1-1 | TRBV6-6
CASSLLGGGHSYEQYF | TRBJ2-7 | TRBV7-2
CAWNRQVNQPQHF | TRBJ1-5 | TRBV30
CASSHRGGESPLHF | TRBJ1-6 | TRBV14